The next 27 T cell receptor beta chains were all read from a single sample in a study of blood T cell repertoires in COVID-19. Clones were sequenced by immunoSEQ multiplex PCR, and TCRdb holds only the in-frame ones, with some missing. The sample records tens of thousands of clones, about four fifths being singletons. The sequenced sample was peripheral blood. These receptors all come from a man over 45 with active COVID-19.

This clone was detected only once. The V call is TRBV27, the J call TRBJ2-5, with 12 bases identical to TRBD2. The CDR3 has 15 residues. Germline V gene data show CDR1 as MNHEY and CDR2 as SMNVEV (reference sequence). The V and J ends lost 6 bases and 5 bases, in that order; junction bases with no gene match: 7. This CDR3 reads CASSKLAGGMETQYF. For the CDR3, the DNA is TGTGCCAGCAGCAAACTAGCGGGGGGAATGGAGACCCAGTACTTC.

The V gene is TRBV19, the J gene TRBJ2-2; D is perhaps TRBD1 (6 bases). Trimming took off 8 bases at V and 3 bases at J, with 13 bases between the two ends. Germline CDR1 and CDR2: LNHDA and SQIVND (reference sequence). The CDR3 runs to 14 residues. CDR3 in DNA: TGTGCCAGTTCCGCAGGGGTGGACACCGGGGAGCTGTTTTTT. This sequence encodes CASSAGVDTGELFF.

This sequence joins TRBV5-4 and TRBJ1-1; TRBD1 is a possible D gene (5 bases). Germline V lookup: CDR1 SGHNT, CDR2 YYREEE (reference sequence). The V end lost 9 bases, the J end lost 0 bases, and 12 bases lay between the germline ends. The CDR3 is 13 residues long. The DNA of the CDR3 is TGTGCCACGGGACTCACCTTGAACACTGAAGCTTTCTTT. This encodes CATGLTLNTEAFF.

J is TRBJ1-6 and V is TRBV4-1, with 8 bases identical to TRBD1. The J segment lost 11 bases and the V segment lost 6 bases, leaving 6 bases of the junction unmatched. Germline V lookup: CDR1 MGHRA, CDR2 YSYEKL. This CDR3 contains 13 residues. CDR3: CASSPGQEPPLHF. In DNA, the CDR3 is TGCGCCAGCAGTCCGGGACAGGAACCACCCCTCCACTTT.

This chain uses TRBV5-6 with TRBJ2-5, with D perhaps TRBD2 (5 bases). The CDR3 covers 14 residues. Trimming removed 3 bases at V and 1 base at J, with 10 bases between. The germline CDR1 and CDR2 sequences are SGHDT and YYEEEE. The CDR3 protein is CASSSLAVQETQYF. The CDR3 region has the DNA TGTGCCAGCAGCTCCCTAGCAGTCCAAGAGACCCAGTACTTC.

This clone is medium-sized by share. V is TRBV6-5 and J is TRBJ1-6; D is unresolved. Germline V gives CDR1 MNHEY, CDR2 SVGAGI. V was pared by 8 bases and J by 0 bases, with 8 bases between. The CDR3 runs 14 residues. CDR3 nucleotides: TGTGCCAGCGGAGGGATCTCCTATAATTCACCCCTCCACTTT. Residues: CASGGISYNSPLHF.

The gene calls are TRBV5-5 and TRBJ1-1; D not certain. CDR1 and CDR2 (germline): SGHKS, YYEKEE (reference sequence). CDR3 length: 13 residues. V lost 4 bases to trimming and J lost 2 bases, with 9 bases between them. This CDR3 reads CASSLDINTEAFF. The DNA for the CDR3 is TGTGCCAGCAGCCTGGATATCAACACTGAAGCTTTCTTT.

This chain joins TRBV3-1 (or the pseudogene TRBV3-2) and TRBJ2-3; 8 bases fit TRBD2. The CDR3 consists of 17 residues. V was clipped by 4 bases and J by 4 bases; unmatched bases: 13. Germline V CDR1 and CDR2: LGHDT, YNNKEL (reference sequence). CDR3 residues: CASSRSGLAARADTQYF. In DNA form, the CDR3 reads TGTGCCAGCAGCCGTAGCGGACTAGCTGCACGCGCAGATACGCAGTATTTT.

V and J are TRBV18 and TRBJ1-2; 7 positions agree with TRBD1. Germline V gene data show CDR1 as KGHSH and CDR2 as LQKENI. The V and J ends lost 4 bases and 0 bases, in that order; junction bases with no gene match: 8. The CDR3 covers 16 residues. The CDR3 coding sequence is TGTGCCAGCTCACTTCACAGGGGTAGGGCTAACTATGGCTACACCTTC. It translates to CASSLHRGRANYGYTF.

The table lists this clone with a few counts. The rearrangement links TRBV4-1 to TRBJ2-7; tentative D call: TRBD1 (5 bases). Germline V gene sequence: CDR1 MGHRA, CDR2 YSYEKL. V shed 1 base and J shed 0 bases, with 10 bases lying between them. The CDR3 is 15 residues long. For the CDR3, the DNA is TGCGCCAGCAGCCAAGGAAGGGGAAGCTCCTACGAGCAGTACTTC. Its protein product is CASSQGRGSSYEQYF.

V usage is TRBV19 and J usage is TRBJ1-3; the D is unclear. With 0 bases removed from V and 0 bases from J, the gap between germline ends came to 9 bases. The CDR3 covers 16 residues. The germline V gene has CDR1 LNHDA and CDR2 SQIVND (reference sequence). CDR3 DNA: TGTGCCAGTAGTATAGACAGGCCGAGCTCTGGAAACACCATATATTTT. Translating gives CASSIDRPSSGNTIYF.

The chain is built from TRBV7-6 and TRBJ2-5, with D unresolved. Deletions cut 2 bases from V and 7 bases from J, with 14 bases between. Germline CDR1 reads SGHVS; CDR2 reads FNYEAQ. The CDR3 is 14 amino acids. The CDR3: CASSLQWPPPTQYF. The CDR3 DNA follows: TGTGCCAGCAGCTTACAATGGCCCCCCCCGACCCAGTACTTC.

CDR3 bases: TGTGCCAGCAGTGAGGGACAGGGTGGTAATGAGCAGTTCTTC. Translation gives CASSEGQGGNEQFF. The genes are TRBV6-1 and TRBJ2-1; 9 bases align to TRBD1. Germline-derived CDR1 and CDR2 are MNHNS and SASEGT. J gave up 7 bases and V 3 bases, and 4 bases lay outside the gene matches. This CDR3 is built from 14 residues.

This rearrangement joins TRBV27 to TRBJ2-2; TRBD2 is a possible D gene (6 bases). The germline gives CDR1 MNHEY, CDR2 SMNVEV (reference sequence). CDR3 length equals 15 residues. The germline V and J ends were trimmed by 5 bases and 5 bases, with 15 bases remaining between them. Written as DNA, the CDR3 is TGTGCCAGCAGTCGCGGGATTTTTTGGACCGGGGAGCTGTTTTTT. Protein sequence: CASSRGIFWTGELFF.

V usage is TRBV19 and J usage is TRBJ2-5; D is unresolved. The V gene lost 8 bases and the J gene lost 1 base, with 8 bases spanning the gap. Germline CDR1 and CDR2: LNHDA and SQIVND (reference sequence). CDR3 length: 12 amino acids. CDR3 loop: CASGLGQETQYF. In nucleotides, the CDR3 is TGTGCCAGTGGGCTGGGCCAAGAGACCCAGTACTTC.

This chain uses TRBV7-2 with TRBJ2-7; the match to TRBD1 covers 7 bases. The J segment lost 6 bases and the V segment lost 2 bases, leaving 10 bases of the junction unmatched. The CDR3 is 15 residues long. The V gene's germline CDR1 is SGHTA and CDR2 FQGNSA. The CDR3 is CASSLSAGGSSEQYF. DNA for the CDR3: TGTGCCAGCAGCTTAAGCGCAGGGGGAAGTAGCGAGCAGTACTTC.

The chain employs TRBV9 and TRBJ2-2; the D gene is possibly TRBD2 (6 bases). CDR1 is SGDLS, CDR2 YYNGEE, per germline. The CDR3 runs to 15 residues. Trimming left V 5 bases short and J 6 bases short, with 17 bases between. Written as DNA, the CDR3 is TGTGCCAGCAGAGGAGGGGCAGGGCTACCCGGGGAGCTGTTTTTT. Translated, it gives CASRGGAGLPGELFF.

This clone is labeled medium-sized. This sequence joins TRBV27 and TRBJ2-1; D remains unclear. This CDR3 has 16 residues. Germline CDR1 and CDR2: MNHEY and SMNVEV (reference sequence). The V and J ends lost 3 bases and 4 bases respectively, with 16 bases between them. CDR3 nucleotides: TGTGCCAGCAGTTTGTCATTCCCTCTACGATACAATGAGCAGTTCTTC. It is translated as CASSLSFPLRYNEQFF.

V usage is TRBV28 and J usage is TRBJ1-5; 9 positions match TRBD1. The CDR3 runs 16 residues. J was trimmed by 8 bases and V by 5 bases; bases with no gene match: 13. Germline assignment: CDR1 MDHEN and CDR2 SYDVKM. CDR3 in amino acids: CASSVPGTGIKKPQHF. The CDR3 nucleotides read TGTGCCAGCAGTGTCCCCGGGACAGGGATTAAGAAGCCCCAGCATTTT.

The chain carries TRBV2 and TRBJ1-5; possibly TRBD1 for D (6 bases). The CDR3 contains 15 residues. The V end lost 6 bases, the J end lost 2 bases, and 14 bases lay between the germline ends. Germline V gene lookup returns CDR1 SNHLY and CDR2 FYNNEI. The CDR3 nucleotides read TGTGCCAGCAGGGCTCCGGGACATCGCAATCAGCCCCAGCATTTT. It codes for CASRAPGHRNQPQHF.

The chain uses TRBV10-3 and TRBJ2-5; the match to TRBD1 covers 10 bases. V was pared by 5 bases and J by 4 bases, with 4 bases of the junction left unmatched. Per the germline V gene, CDR1 is ENHRY and CDR2 is SYGVKD. The CDR3 consists of 14 residues. The CDR3 protein is CAISLDRGTETQYF. The CDR3 DNA follows: TGTGCCATCAGTCTGGACAGGGGGACAGAGACCCAGTACTTC.

This clone was seen just once. This rearrangement joins TRBV9 to TRBJ2-2; TRBD1 matches at 8 bases. J gave up 1 base and V 0 bases, and 5 bases lay outside the gene matches. The CDR3 loop spans 17 amino acids. Germline V gene lookup returns CDR1 SGDLS and CDR2 YYNGEE. The CDR3 sequence is CASSVGTGRKNTGELFF. The CDR3 nucleotides read TGTGCCAGCAGCGTAGGGACAGGGAGGAAGAACACCGGGGAGCTGTTTTTT.

This chain uses TRBV28 with TRBJ2-1, with TRBD2 as a possible D gene (5 bases). Germline loops: CDR1 MDHEN, CDR2 SYDVKM. V was clipped by 7 bases and J by 0 bases, with 16 bases between them. The CDR3 sequence is 16 residues long. DNA for the CDR3: TGTGCCAGCACTGAAAGGGTGGGGAGCTCCTACAATGAGCAGTTCTTC. It specifies CASTERVGSSYNEQFF.

V gene TRBV5-4 combines with J gene TRBJ1-3; 9 nucleotides agree with TRBD1. This CDR3 is built from 15 residues. Germline-derived CDR1 and CDR2 are SGHNT and YYREEE (reference sequence). Trimming removed 4 bases from V and 8 bases from J; junction bases left unmatched: 10. CDR3 amino acids: CASSAARTGADTIYF. The CDR3 bases are TGTGCCAGCAGCGCAGCTCGGACAGGGGCCGACACCATATATTTT.

This chain uses TRBV10-2 with TRBJ1-1; D is possibly TRBD1 (5 bases). Germline CDR1 reads WSHSY; CDR2 reads SAAADI. The V gene lost 4 bases and the J gene lost 3 bases, with 12 bases spanning the gap. The CDR3 sequence is 14 residues long. CDR3 in amino acids: CASSGQTGDTEAFF. The CDR3 DNA follows: TGCGCCAGCAGTGGTCAAACAGGAGACACTGAAGCTTTCTTT.

The rearrangement uses TRBV5-1 and TRBJ1-6; 7 positions match TRBD1. Germline lookup yields CDR1 SGHRS and CDR2 YFSETQ. V dropped 0 bases and J dropped 9; count of bases not matched to a gene: 6. This CDR3 spans 15 amino acids. The CDR3 is CASSLEGTGVSPLHF. CDR3 coding DNA: TGCGCCAGCAGCTTGGAGGGTACAGGGGTTTCACCCCTCCACTTT.

This chain connects TRBV29-1 to TRBJ2-1, with a tentative D call TRBD1 (6 bases). The CDR3 runs to 13 residues. Germline V lookup: CDR1 SQVTM, CDR2 ANQGSEA. The germline V and J ends were trimmed by 3 bases and 8 bases, with 14 bases remaining between them. In DNA, the CDR3 is TGCAGCGTTGAGGGGGCGCGGCGGTATGAGCAGTTCTTC. Translated: CSVEGARRYEQFF.